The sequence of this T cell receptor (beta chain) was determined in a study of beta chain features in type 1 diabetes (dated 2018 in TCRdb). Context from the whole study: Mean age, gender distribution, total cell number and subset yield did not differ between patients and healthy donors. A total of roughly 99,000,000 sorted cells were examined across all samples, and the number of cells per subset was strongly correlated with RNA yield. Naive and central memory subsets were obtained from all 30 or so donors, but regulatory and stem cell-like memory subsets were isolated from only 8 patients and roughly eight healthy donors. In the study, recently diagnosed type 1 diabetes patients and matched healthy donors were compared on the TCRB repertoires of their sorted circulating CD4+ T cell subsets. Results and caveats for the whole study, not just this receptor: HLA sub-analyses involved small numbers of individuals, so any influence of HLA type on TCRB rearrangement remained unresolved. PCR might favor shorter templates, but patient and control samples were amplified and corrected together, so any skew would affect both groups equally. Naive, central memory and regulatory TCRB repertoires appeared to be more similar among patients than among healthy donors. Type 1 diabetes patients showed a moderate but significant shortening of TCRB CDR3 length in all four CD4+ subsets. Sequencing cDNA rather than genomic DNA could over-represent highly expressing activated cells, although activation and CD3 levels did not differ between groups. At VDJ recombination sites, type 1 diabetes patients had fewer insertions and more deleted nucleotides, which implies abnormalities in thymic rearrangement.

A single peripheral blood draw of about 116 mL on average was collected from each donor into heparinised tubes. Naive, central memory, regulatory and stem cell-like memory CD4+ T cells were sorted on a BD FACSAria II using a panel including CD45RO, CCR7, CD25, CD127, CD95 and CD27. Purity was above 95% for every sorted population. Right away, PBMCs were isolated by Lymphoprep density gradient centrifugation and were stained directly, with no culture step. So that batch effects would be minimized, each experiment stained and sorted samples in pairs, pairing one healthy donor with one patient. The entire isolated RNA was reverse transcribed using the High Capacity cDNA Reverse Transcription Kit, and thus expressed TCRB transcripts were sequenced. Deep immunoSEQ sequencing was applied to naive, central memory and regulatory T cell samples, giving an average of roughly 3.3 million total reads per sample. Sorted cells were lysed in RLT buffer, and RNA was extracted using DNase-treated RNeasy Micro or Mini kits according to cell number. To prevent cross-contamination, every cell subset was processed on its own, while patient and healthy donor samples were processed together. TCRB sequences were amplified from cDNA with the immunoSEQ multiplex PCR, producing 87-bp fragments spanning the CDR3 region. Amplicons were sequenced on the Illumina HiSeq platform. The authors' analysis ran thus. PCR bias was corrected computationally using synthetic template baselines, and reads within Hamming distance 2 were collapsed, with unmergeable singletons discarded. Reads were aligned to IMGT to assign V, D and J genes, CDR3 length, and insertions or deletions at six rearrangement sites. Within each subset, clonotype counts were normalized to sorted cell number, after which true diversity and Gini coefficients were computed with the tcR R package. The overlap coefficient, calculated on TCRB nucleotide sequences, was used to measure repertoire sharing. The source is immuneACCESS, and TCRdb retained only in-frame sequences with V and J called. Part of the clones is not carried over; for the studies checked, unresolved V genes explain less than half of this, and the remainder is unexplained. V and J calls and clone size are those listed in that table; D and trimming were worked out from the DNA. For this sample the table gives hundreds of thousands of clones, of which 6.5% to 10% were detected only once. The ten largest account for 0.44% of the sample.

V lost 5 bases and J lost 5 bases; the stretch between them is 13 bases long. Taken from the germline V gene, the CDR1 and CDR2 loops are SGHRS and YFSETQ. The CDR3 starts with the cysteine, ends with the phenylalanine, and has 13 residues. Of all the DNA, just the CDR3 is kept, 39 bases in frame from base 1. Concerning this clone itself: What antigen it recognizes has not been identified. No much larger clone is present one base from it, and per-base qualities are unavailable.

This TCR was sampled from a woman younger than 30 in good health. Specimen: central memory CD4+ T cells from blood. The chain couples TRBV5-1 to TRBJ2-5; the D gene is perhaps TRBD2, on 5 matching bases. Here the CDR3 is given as CASSSGPGETQYF. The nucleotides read TGCGCCAGCAGTTCCGGGCCGGGGGAGACCCAGTACTTC. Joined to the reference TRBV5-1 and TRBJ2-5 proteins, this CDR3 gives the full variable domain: KAGVTQTPRYLIKTRGQQVTLSCSPISGHRSVSWYQQTPGQGLQFLFEYFSETQRNKGNFPGRFSGRQFSNSRSEMNVSTLELGDSALYLCASSSGPGETQYFGPGTRLLVL.